Each of the 2 T cell receptor beta chains below was sequenced from the same sample in a study of T cell responses to AZD1222 COVID-19 vaccine. Profiling relied on immunoSEQ multiplex PCR, and the TCRdb table lists in-frame clones only, not all of them. This sample carries fewer than 90,000 clones, 89% of them seen once, and the ten largest clones take more than 5%. The sample consisted of peripheral blood, taken 28 days after the second AZD1222 dose. These receptors all stem from an adult who received the AZD1222 COVID-19 vaccine.

This chain links TRBV11-2 with TRBJ1-2; D gene uncertain. CDR3 size: 16 residues. Trimming removed 4 bases from V and 8 bases from J, with 23 bases in between. Per germline, CDR1 SGHAT and CDR2 FQNNGV. Written as DNA, the CDR3 is TGTGCCAGCAGCTGGTCCGGGATGCCCAATTTGGAGGGCTACACCTTC. This translates into CASSWSGMPNLEGYTF.

In its sample, this clone was seen once. This chain joins TRBV18 and TRBJ1-3; a possible D gene is TRBD1 (6 bases). V was shortened by 2 bases and J by 0 bases, with 17 bases between the two germline ends. CDR1 and CDR2 from the germline V gene are KGHSH and LQKENI. The CDR3 is made up of 18 amino acids. The CDR3 DNA sequence: TGTGCCAGCTCACCAGGGTGGAACAGACAGGCCTCTGGAAACACCATATATTTT. Protein sequence: CASSPGWNRQASGNTIYF. Together with reference TRBV18 and TRBJ1-3, the CDR3 gives the full variable domain: NAGVMQNPRHLVRRRGQEARLRCSPMKGHSHVYWYRQLPEEGLKFMVYLQKENIIDESGMPKERFSAEFPKEGPSILRIQQVVRGDSAAYFCASSPGWNRQASGNTIYFGEGSWLTVV.